This passage covers 13 T cell receptor beta chains from one sample sequenced in a study of blood T cell repertoires in COVID-19. The assay was immunoSEQ multiplex PCR, and TCRdb's table has in-frame clones only and misses some. This table has 210,000 or so clones, 85% appearing once. The source material was peripheral blood. These receptors all stem from a man in his forties or fifties with COVID-19, enrolled during active disease.

The CDR3 DNA follows: TGCGCCAGCAGCACACAGGGGAACACTGAAGCTTTCTTT. This translates into CASSTQGNTEAFF. The chain carries TRBV10-2 and TRBJ1-1; TRBD1 is a possible D gene (6 bases). Germline assignment: CDR1 WSHSY and CDR2 SAAADI. The CDR3 length is 13 residues. V gave up 6 bases and J gave up 1 base, with 9 bases separating them.

The chain employs TRBV5-4 and TRBJ1-3; D not certain. Germline CDR1 and CDR2: SGHNT and YYREEE (reference sequence). The CDR3 runs 15 residues. V dropped 0 bases and J dropped 3 bases, with 10 bases sitting between them. The CDR3: CASSLGVGGGNTIYF. The CDR3 DNA follows: TGTGCCAGCAGCTTGGGTGTAGGCGGTGGAAACACCATATATTTT.

The chain recombines TRBV4-1 with TRBJ1-1; TRBD1 matches at 7 bases. CDR3 size: 13 residues. Germline V CDR1 and CDR2: MGHRA, YSYEKL. V trimming: 2 bases; J trimming: 6 bases; junction bases outside the gene matches: 3. CDR3 in amino acids: CASSQLTGAEAFF. The CDR3 DNA follows: TGCGCCAGCAGCCAACTTACAGGGGCTGAAGCTTTCTTT.

CDR3 amino acids: CASSAGTANEKLFF. CDR3 nucleotide sequence: TGTGCCAGCAGCGCCGGGACAGCTAATGAAAAACTGTTTTTT. The V gene is TRBV9, the J gene TRBJ1-4; 7 bases are shared with TRBD1. V lost 3 bases to trimming and J lost 3 bases; unmatched junction nucleotides: 2. Per the germline V gene, CDR1 is SGDLS and CDR2 is YYNGEE. There are 14 residues in the CDR3.

The chain joins TRBV15 to TRBJ2-3; D might be TRBD2 (6 bases). The CDR3 contains 16 residues. Germline V gene data show CDR1 as LNHNV and CDR2 as YYDKDF (reference sequence). V gave up 2 bases and J gave up 6 bases, with 18 bases separating them. The CDR3 sequence: CATSRPGTPGGDTQYF. DNA of the CDR3: TGTGCCACCAGCAGACCGGGGACTCCTGGGGGTGATACGCAGTATTTT.

This clone was recorded a few times. The CDR3 loop reads CASRRTGEYSNQPQHF. CDR3 bases: TGTGCCAGCAGAAGGACAGGCGAATATAGCAATCAGCCCCAGCATTTT. The chain uses TRBV28 and TRBJ1-5; the match to TRBD1 covers 7 bases. This CDR3 is 16 amino acids long. Germline loops: CDR1 MDHEN, CDR2 SYDVKM. V trimming: 6 bases; J trimming: 0 bases; junction bases outside the gene matches: 8.

The chain carries TRBV7-3 and TRBJ2-2; TRBD2 agrees at 11 bases. This CDR3 spans 15 amino acids. The V gene's germline CDR1 is SGHTA and CDR2 FQGTGA. The V and J ends lost 6 bases and 3 bases, in that order; junction bases with no gene match: 3. CDR3 coding DNA: TGTGCCAGCAGTCCTAGCGGGGGGTACACCGGGGAGCTGTTTTTT. It translates to CASSPSGGYTGELFF.

The chain links TRBV9 to TRBJ2-1; 11 nucleotides match TRBD1. This CDR3 has 16 amino acids. The ends lost 4 bases at V and 6 bases at J; junction bases unmatched: 9. CDR1 SGDLS and CDR2 YYNGEE come from the germline V gene. CDR3 sequence reads: CASSYRTGGDGNEQFF. In DNA, the CDR3 is TGTGCCAGCAGCTACCGGACAGGGGGCGATGGCAATGAGCAGTTCTTC. Full variable domain (missing parts from reference TRBV9 and TRBJ2-1): DSGVTQTPKHLITATGQRVTLRCSPRSGDLSVYWYQQSLDQGLQFLIQYYNGEERAKGNILERFSAQQFPDLHSELNLSSLELGDSALYFCASSYRTGGDGNEQFFGPGTRLTVL.

This chain links TRBV10-3 with TRBJ1-5; 7 bases are shared with TRBD1. In germline, CDR1 is ENHRY, CDR2 SYGVKD. The CDR3 is 15 amino acids. Trimming cost V 3 bases and J 5 bases; bases outside gene matches: 7. CDR3 amino acids: CAISDSGQGDQPQHF. In DNA form, the CDR3 reads TGTGCCATCAGTGACTCCGGCCAGGGGGATCAGCCCCAGCATTTT.

This clone was seen only once. The chain carries TRBV7-2 and TRBJ2-5, with D possibly being TRBD2 (7 bases). Between the trimmed V and J ends, which lost 1 base and 3 bases, there was a span of 12 bases. The CDR3 has 15 amino acids. Per the germline V gene, CDR1 is SGHTA and CDR2 is FQGNSA. The CDR3 spells CASSLGGGPKETQYF. The CDR3 nucleotides read TGTGCCAGCAGCTTAGGCGGGGGCCCCAAAGAGACCCAGTACTTC.

V is TRBV5-4 and J is TRBJ1-2; TRBD1 aligns across 8 bases. The V gene end was trimmed by 2 bases and the J gene end by 2 bases; junction bases not matched to a gene: 5. The CDR3 runs 15 residues. Germline lookup yields CDR1 SGHNT and CDR2 YYREEE (reference sequence). This CDR3 reads CASSFDSGGNYGYTF. In nucleotides, the CDR3 is TGTGCCAGCAGCTTCGACTCAGGGGGCAACTATGGCTACACCTTC.

The gene calls are TRBV6-5 and TRBJ1-2, with D tentatively TRBD1 (5 bases). CDR1 is MNHEY, CDR2 SVGAGI, per germline. The CDR3 is 14 residues long. Trimming left V 5 bases short and J 1 base short, with 11 bases between. CDR3: CASSPGGSNYGYTF. The CDR3 DNA sequence: TGTGCCAGCAGTCCTGGGGGGAGTAACTATGGCTACACCTTC.

The chain is built from TRBV18 and TRBJ2-5; D might be TRBD1 (5 bases). CDR1 KGHSH and CDR2 LQKENI come from the germline V gene. CDR3 length: 13 amino acids. V was pared by 4 bases and J by 5 bases, with 11 bases between. CDR3 nucleotides: TGTGCCAGCTCACTCGACAGCCACGAGACCCAGTACTTC. The encoded protein is CASSLDSHETQYF.